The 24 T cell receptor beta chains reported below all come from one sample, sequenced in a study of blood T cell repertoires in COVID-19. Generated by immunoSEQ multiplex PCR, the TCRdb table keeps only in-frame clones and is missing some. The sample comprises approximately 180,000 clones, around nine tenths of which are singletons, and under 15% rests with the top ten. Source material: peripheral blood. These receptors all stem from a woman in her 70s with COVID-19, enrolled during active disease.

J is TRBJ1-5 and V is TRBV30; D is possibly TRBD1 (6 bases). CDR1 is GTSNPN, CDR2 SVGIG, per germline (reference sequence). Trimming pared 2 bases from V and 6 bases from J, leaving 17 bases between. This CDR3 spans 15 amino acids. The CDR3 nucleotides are TGTGCCTGGAGTCCCGGGACAAATGGGGGTCAGCCCCAGCATTTT. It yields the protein CAWSPGTNGGQPQHF.

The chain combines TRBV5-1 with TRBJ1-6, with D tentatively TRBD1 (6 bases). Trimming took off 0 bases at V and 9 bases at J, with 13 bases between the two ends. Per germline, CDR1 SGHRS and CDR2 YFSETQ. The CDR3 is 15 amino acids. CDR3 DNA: TGCGCCAGCAGCTTGGATCAGGGGTCGTTTTCACCCCTCCACTTT. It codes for CASSLDQGSFSPLHF.

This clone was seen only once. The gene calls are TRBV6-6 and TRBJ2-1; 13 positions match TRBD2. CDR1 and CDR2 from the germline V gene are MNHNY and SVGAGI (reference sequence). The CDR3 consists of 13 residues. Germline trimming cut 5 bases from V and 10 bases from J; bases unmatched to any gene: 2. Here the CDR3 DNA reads TGTGCCAGCAGTAAGGGACTAGCGGGAGAGCAGTTCTTC. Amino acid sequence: CASSKGLAGEQFF.

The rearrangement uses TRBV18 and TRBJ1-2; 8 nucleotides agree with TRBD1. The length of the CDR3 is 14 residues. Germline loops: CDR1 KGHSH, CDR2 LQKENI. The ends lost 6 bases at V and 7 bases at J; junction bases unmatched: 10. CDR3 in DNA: TGTGCCAGCTCGGATCCAGGCAGGGGGCCTGGCTACACCTTC. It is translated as CASSDPGRGPGYTF.

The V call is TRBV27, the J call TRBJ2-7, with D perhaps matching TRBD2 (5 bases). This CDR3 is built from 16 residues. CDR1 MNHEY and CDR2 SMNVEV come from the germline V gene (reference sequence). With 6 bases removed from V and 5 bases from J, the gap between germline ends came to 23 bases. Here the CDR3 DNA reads TGTGCCAGCAGACCCTTAACCTCAGGAGGCCCGGACGAGCAGTACTTC. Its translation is CASRPLTSGGPDEQYF.

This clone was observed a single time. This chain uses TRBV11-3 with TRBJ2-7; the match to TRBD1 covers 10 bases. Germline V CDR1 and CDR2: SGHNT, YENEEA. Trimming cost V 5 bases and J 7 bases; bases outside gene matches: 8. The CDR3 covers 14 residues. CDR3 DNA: TGTGCCAGCAGCCTCCGGACAGGGGGTTTTGAGCAGTACTTC. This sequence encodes CASSLRTGGFEQYF.

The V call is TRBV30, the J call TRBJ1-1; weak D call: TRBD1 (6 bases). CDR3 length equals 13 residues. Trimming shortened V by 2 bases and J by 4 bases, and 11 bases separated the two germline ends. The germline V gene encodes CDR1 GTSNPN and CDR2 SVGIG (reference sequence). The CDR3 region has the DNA TGTGCCTGGAGTACAGGGTTTGTCACTGAAGCTTTCTTT. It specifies CAWSTGFVTEAFF.

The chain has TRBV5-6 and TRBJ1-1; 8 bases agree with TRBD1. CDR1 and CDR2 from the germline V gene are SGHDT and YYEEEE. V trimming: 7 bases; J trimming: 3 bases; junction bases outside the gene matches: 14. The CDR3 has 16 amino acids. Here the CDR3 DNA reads TGTGCCAGCGAAGGGACAGGTGGAGGGATACACACTGAAGCTTTCTTT. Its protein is CASEGTGGGIHTEAFF.

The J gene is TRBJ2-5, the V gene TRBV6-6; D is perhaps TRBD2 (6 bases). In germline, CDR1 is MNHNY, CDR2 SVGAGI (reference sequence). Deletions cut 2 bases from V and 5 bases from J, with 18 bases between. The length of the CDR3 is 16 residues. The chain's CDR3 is CASSYRPSRGGETQYF. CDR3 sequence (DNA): TGTGCCAGCAGTTACCGTCCGTCACGTGGGGGGGAGACCCAGTACTTC.

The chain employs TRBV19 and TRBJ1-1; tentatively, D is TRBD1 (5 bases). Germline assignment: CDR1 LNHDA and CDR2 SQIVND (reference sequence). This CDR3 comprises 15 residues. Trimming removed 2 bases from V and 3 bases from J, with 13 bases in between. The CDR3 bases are TGTGCCAGTAGTATACCCCCGGTAGGGGACACTGAAGCTTTCTTT. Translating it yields CASSIPPVGDTEAFF. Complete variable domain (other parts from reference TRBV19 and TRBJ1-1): DGGITQSPKYLFRKEGQNVTLSCEQNLNHDAMYWYRQDPGQGLRLIYYSQIVNDFQKGDIAEGYSVSREKKESFPLTVTSAQKNPTAFYLCASSIPPVGDTEAFFGQGTRLTVV.

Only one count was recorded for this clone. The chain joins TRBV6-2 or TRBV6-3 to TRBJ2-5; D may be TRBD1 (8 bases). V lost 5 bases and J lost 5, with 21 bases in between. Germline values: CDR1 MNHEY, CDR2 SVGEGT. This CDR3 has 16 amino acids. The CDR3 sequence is CASSPGGGRSLETQYF. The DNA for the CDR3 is TGTGCCAGCAGTCCAGGGGGCGGGAGATCATTGGAGACCCAGTACTTC.

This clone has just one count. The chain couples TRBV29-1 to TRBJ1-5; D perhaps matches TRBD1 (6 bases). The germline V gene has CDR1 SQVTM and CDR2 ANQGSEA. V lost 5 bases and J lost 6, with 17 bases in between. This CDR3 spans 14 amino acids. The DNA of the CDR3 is TGCAGCGTTTGCCTAGAGGGGGTAGGTCAGCCCCAGCATTTT. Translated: CSVCLEGVGQPQHF.

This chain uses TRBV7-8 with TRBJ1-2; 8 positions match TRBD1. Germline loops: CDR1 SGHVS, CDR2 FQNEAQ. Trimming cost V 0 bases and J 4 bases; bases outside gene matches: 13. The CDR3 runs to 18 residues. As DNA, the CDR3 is TGTGCCAGCAGCTTAGCGAGGGAGCAGGGGGCGGCTAGCTATGGCTACACCTTC. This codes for CASSLAREQGAASYGYTF.

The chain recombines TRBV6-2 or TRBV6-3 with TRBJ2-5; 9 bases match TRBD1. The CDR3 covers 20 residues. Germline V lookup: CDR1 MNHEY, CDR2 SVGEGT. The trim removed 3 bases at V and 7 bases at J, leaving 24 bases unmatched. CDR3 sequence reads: CASSYYRDRVTIEEYGTQYF. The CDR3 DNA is TGTGCCAGCAGTTATTACAGGGACAGGGTGACGATAGAGGAGTACGGGACCCAGTACTTC.

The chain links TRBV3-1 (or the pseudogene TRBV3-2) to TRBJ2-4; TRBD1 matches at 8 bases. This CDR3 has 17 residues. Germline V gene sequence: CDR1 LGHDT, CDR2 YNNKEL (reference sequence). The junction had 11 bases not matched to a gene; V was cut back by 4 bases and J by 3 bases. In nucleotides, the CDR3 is TGTGCCAGCAGCCCATGGACAGGGACATTCGACAAAAACATTCAGTACTTC. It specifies CASSPWTGTFDKNIQYF.

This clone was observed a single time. CDR3: CASSLTSGSSYNEQFF. Here the CDR3 DNA reads TGTGCCAGCAGCCTTACTAGCGGGAGCTCCTACAATGAGCAGTTCTTC. V is TRBV28 and J is TRBJ2-1, with TRBD2 identical over 11 bases. J was trimmed by 0 bases and V by 6 bases; bases with no gene match: 4. CDR1 MDHEN and CDR2 SYDVKM come from the germline V gene. The CDR3 is 16 residues long.

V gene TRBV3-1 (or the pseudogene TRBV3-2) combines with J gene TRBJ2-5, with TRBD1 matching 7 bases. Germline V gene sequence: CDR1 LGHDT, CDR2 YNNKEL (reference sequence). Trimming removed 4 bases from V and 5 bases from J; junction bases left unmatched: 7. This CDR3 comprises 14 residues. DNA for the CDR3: TGTGCCAGCAGCCTACGGACAGGCGGGGAGACCCAGTACTTC. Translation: CASSLRTGGETQYF.

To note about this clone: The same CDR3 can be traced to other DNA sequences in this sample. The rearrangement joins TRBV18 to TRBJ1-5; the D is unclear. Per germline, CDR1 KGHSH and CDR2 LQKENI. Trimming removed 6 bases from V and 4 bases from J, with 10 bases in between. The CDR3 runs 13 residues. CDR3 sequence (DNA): TGTGCCAGCTCCCCCGGAGGAAATCAGCCCCAGCATTTT. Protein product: CASSPGGNQPQHF.

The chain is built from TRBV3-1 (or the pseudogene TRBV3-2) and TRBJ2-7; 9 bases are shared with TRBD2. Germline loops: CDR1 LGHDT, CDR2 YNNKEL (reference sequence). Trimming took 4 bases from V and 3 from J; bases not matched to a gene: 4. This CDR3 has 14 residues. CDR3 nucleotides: TGTGCCAGCAGCCTGGGACTAGCTAGCTACGAGCAGTACTTC. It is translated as CASSLGLASYEQYF.

CDR3 nucleotide sequence: TGCGCCAGCAGCCAAGAGGGGGGGGCATCTCGTTACAATGAGCAGTTCTTC. It translates to CASSQEGGASRYNEQFF. This chain links TRBV4-1 with TRBJ2-1, with a tentative D call TRBD2 (7 bases). The CDR3 sequence is 17 residues long. The V end lost 0 bases, the J end lost 4 bases, and 16 bases lay between the germline ends. Per germline, CDR1 MGHRA and CDR2 YSYEKL.

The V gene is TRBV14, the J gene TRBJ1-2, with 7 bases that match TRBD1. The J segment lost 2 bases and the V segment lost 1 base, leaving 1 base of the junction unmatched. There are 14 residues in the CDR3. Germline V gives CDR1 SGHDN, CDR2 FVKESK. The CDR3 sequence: CASSQGQGNYGYTF. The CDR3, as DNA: TGTGCCAGCAGCCAAGGACAGGGAAACTATGGCTACACCTTC. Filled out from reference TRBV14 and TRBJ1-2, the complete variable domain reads EAGVTQFPSHSVIEKGQTVTLRCDPISGHDNLYWYRRVMGKEIKFLLHFVKESKQDESGMPNNRFLAERTGGTYSTLKVQPAELEDSGVYFCASSQGQGNYGYTFGSGTRLTVV.

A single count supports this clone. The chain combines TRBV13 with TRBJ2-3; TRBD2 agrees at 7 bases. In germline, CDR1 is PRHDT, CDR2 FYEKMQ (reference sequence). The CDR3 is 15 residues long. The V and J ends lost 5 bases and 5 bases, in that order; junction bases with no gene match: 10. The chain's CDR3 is CASSGRRERGDTQYF. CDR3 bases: TGTGCCAGCAGCGGTAGGCGGGAGAGAGGAGATACGCAGTATTTT.

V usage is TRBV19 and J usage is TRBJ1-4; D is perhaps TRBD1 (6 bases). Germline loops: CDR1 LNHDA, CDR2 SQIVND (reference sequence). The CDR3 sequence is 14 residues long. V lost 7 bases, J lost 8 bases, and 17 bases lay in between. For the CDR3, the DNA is TGTGCCAGTACCCCCGGGGGGGGGCGAGAAAAACTGTTTTTT. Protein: CASTPGGGREKLFF. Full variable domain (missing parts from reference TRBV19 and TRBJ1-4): DGGITQSPKYLFRKEGQNVTLSCEQNLNHDAMYWYRQDPGQGLRLIYYSQIVNDFQKGDIAEGYSVSREKKESFPLTVTSAQKNPTAFYLCASTPGGGREKLFFGSGTQLSVL.

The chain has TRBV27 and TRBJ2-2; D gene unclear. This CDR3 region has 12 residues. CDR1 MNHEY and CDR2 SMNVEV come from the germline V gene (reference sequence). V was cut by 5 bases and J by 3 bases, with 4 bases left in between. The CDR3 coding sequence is TGTGCCAGCAGTCCCTACACCGGGGAGCTGTTTTTT. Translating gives CASSPYTGELFF.